A single sample gave rise to the 5 T cell receptor beta chains below, sequenced in a study of shared clonotypes between healthy human individuals. Naive CD8 cells lacked CD45RO and underwent positive selection for CCR7, leaving out terminally differentiated effector memory CD45RA+ cells. This table comes from immunoSEQ multiplex PCR, and its TCRdb copy is limited to in-frame clones, with some not included. The sample lists about 2.2 million clones; just over 90% were seen once. Source material: naive CD8+ T cells from PBMCs. Source of these receptors: a man younger than 35 in good health. Some clones in this sample may be carry-over from other donors' samples.

The chain carries TRBV14 and TRBJ2-7, with D uncertain. Germline loops: CDR1 SGHDN, CDR2 FVKESK. Trimming took off 1 base at V and 7 bases at J, with 11 bases between the two ends. The CDR3 loop spans 13 amino acids. CDR3 DNA: TGTGCCAGCAGCCAAGTCAGGACGAGGGAGCAGTACTTC. Protein: CASSQVRTREQYF.

The genes are TRBV4-1 and TRBJ2-7; no definite D call. The germline V and J ends were trimmed by 0 bases and 6 bases, with 6 bases remaining between them. Germline V gene lookup returns CDR1 MGHRA and CDR2 YSYEKL. There are 12 residues in the CDR3. This chain's CDR3 is CASSQDLTEQYF. The CDR3 coding sequence is TGCGCCAGCAGCCAAGATCTTACCGAGCAGTACTTC.

CDR3 amino acids: CASSLDPSLGETQYF. The CDR3 DNA is TGTGCCAGCAGCTTAGACCCTAGCTTGGGGGAGACCCAGTACTTC. The rearrangement uses TRBV13 and TRBJ2-5; possibly TRBD2 for D (5 bases). Germline CDR1 PRHDT, CDR2 FYEKMQ (reference sequence). Trimming took off 1 base at V and 5 bases at J, with 14 bases between the two ends. This CDR3 comprises 15 residues.

As for this clone: Other DNA sequences in this sample translate to the same CDR3. This chain links TRBV27 with TRBJ2-6, with no clear D. The CDR3 extends over 13 amino acids. The germline V gene has CDR1 MNHEY and CDR2 SMNVEV (reference sequence). The ends were cut back, 2 bases at V and 3 bases at J, with 2 bases in the middle. CDR3 region: CASSLVGANVLTF. As DNA, the CDR3 is TGTGCCAGCAGTTTAGTTGGGGCCAACGTCCTGACTTTC.

This rearrangement joins TRBV30 to TRBJ2-7; D uncertain. Trimming pared 0 bases from V and 3 bases from J, leaving 6 bases between. The CDR3 sequence is 12 residues long. The V gene's germline CDR1 is GTSNPN and CDR2 SVGIG (reference sequence). CDR3 nucleotides: TGTGCCTGGAGTGTATCTCACTACGAGCAGTACTTC. Protein product: CAWSVSHYEQYF.